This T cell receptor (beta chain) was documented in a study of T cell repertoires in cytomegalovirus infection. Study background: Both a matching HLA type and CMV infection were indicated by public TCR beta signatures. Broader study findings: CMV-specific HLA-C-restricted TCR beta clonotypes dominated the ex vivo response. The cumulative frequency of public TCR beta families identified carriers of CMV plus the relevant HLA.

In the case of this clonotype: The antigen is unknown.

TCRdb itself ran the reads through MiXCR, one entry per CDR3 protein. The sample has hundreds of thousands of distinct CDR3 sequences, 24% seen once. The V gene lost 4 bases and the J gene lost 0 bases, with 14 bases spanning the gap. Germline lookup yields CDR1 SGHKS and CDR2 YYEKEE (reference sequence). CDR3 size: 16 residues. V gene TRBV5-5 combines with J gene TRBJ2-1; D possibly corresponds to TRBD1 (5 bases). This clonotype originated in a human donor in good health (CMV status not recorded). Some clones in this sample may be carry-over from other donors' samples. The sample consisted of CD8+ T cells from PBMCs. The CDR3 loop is CASSNLTERSYNEQFF. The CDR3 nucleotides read TGTGCCAGCAGCAATCTGACAGAGCGCTCCTACAATGAGCAGTTCTTC.